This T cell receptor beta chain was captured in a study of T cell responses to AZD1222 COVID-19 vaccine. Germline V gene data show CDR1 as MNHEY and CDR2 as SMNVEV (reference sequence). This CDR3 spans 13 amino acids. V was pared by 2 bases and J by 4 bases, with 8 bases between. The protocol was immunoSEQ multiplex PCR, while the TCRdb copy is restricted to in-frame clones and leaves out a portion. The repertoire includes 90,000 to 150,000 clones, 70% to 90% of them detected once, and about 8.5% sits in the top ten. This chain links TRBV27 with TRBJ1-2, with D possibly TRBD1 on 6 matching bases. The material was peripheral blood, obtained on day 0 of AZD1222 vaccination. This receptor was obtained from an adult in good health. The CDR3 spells CASSLRGLYGYTF. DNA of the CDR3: TGTGCCAGCAGTTTACGGGGGCTCTATGGCTACACCTTC.